These 4 T cell receptor beta chains were all obtained from the same sample, sequenced in a study of T cell responses to AZD1222 COVID-19 vaccine. TCRdb's table, derived via immunoSEQ multiplex PCR, lists solely in-frame clones and lacks some. Counted here are about 190,000 clones, 87% occurring once; the ten biggest clones make up under 3.5%. Material: peripheral blood, obtained on day 0 of MenACWY control vaccination. The receptors originated from an adult in good health.

This chain links TRBV28 with TRBJ1-4; no clear D gene. Germline V lookup: CDR1 MDHEN, CDR2 SYDVKM. The CDR3 spans 14 residues. Trimming left V 3 bases short and J 5 bases short, with 10 bases between. This CDR3 reads CASSFHRDNEKLFF. The CDR3 DNA reads TGTGCCAGCAGTTTTCACAGAGACAATGAAAAACTGTTTTTT.

The chain is built from TRBV5-1 and TRBJ1-6, with D possibly TRBD1 on 6 matching bases. CDR3 length: 14 amino acids. Trimming pared 3 bases from V and 8 bases from J, leaving 12 bases between. Germline V lookup: CDR1 SGHRS, CDR2 YFSETQ. This chain's CDR3 is CASSYGQIDSPLHF. Here the CDR3 DNA reads TGCGCCAGCAGCTACGGACAGATAGATTCACCCCTCCACTTT.

The chain couples TRBV3-1 (or the pseudogene TRBV3-2) to TRBJ1-2; D unclear. Germline V CDR1 and CDR2: LGHDT, YNNKEL (reference sequence). The CDR3 has 13 residues. The ends were cut back, 4 bases at V and 3 bases at J, with 9 bases in the middle. CDR3 coding DNA: TGTGCCAGCAGCCCAGACGGGGACTATGGCTACACCTTC. Protein sequence: CASSPDGDYGYTF.

The V and J genes are TRBV6-5 and TRBJ1-1; no firm D call. The CDR3 length is 13 residues. Germline V lookup: CDR1 MNHEY, CDR2 SVGAGI. Trimming pared 5 bases from V and 4 bases from J, leaving 11 bases between. CDR3 residues: CASSLTKGTEAFF. CDR3 nucleotides: TGTGCCAGCAGTCTTACAAAGGGCACTGAAGCTTTCTTT.